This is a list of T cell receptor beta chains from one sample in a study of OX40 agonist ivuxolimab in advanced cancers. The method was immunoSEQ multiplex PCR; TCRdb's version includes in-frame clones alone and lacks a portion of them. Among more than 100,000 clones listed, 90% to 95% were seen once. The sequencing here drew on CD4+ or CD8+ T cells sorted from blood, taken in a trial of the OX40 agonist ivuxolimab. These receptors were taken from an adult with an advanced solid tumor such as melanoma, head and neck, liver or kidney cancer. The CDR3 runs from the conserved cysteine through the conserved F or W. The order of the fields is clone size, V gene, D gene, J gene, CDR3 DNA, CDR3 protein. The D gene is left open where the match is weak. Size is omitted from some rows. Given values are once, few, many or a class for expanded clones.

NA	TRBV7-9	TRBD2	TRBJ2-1	TGTGCCAGCAGCTCACCTCAGCCCCTAGCGGGAGTTATAAATGAGCAGTTCTTC	CASSSPQPLAGVINEQFF
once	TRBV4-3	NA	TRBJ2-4	TGCGCCAGCAGCCAAGTGTTTAGGGGAGGAAGGGGTCGGGCCAAAAACATTCAGTACTTC	CASSQVFRGGRGRAKNIQYF
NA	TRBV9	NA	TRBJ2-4	TGTGCCAGCAGCGTAGGTGGGGGTTGGAACATTCAGTACTTC	CASSVGGGWNIQYF
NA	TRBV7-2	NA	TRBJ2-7	TGTGCCAGCAGCTTAGCGCTGCGGGAACCGCCCTACGAGCAGTACTTC	CASSLALREPPYEQYF
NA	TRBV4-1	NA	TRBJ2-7	TGCGCCAGCAGCCAAGATCGGTGGGCAGCCTACGAGCAGTACTTC	CASSQDRWAAYEQYF
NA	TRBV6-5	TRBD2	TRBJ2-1	TGTGCCAGCAGTTACGATAGCGGGAGGGGTAACAATGAGCAGTTCTTC	CASSYDSGRGNNEQFF
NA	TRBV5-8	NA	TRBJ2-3	TGTGCCAGCAGCTTGTCAACAACTTCAGATACGCAGTATTTT	CASSLSTTSDTQYF
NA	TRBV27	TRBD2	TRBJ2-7	TGTGCCAGCAGTGGGCCGACTAGCGGGGCTTACGAGCAGTACTTC	CASSGPTSGAYEQYF
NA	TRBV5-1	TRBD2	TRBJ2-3	TGCGCCAGCAGCTTACCGGGACTAGCGGGGGCCAACACAGATACGCAGTATTTT	CASSLPGLAGANTDTQYF
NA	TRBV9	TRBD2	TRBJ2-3	TGTGCCAGCAGCGTAGAGGCTAGCGGATTCAGAGATACGCAGTATTTT	CASSVEASGFRDTQYF
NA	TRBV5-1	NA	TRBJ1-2	TGCGCCAGCAGCTCCTCGGGGGGCGTGGGATATGGCTACACCTTC	CASSSSGGVGYGYTF
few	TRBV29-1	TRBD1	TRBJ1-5	TGCAGCGTTCGTGGGGGACAGGGAAGCAATCAGCCCCAGCATTTT	CSVRGGQGSNQPQHF
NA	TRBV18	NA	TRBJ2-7	TGTGCCAGCTCACCACCGGCTGGCAGCTACGAGCAGTACTTC	CASSPPAGSYEQYF
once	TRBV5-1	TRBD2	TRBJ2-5	TGCGCCAGCAGCTTAATAGCGGGAGGAAGCCAAGAGACCCAGTACTTC	CASSLIAGGSQETQYF